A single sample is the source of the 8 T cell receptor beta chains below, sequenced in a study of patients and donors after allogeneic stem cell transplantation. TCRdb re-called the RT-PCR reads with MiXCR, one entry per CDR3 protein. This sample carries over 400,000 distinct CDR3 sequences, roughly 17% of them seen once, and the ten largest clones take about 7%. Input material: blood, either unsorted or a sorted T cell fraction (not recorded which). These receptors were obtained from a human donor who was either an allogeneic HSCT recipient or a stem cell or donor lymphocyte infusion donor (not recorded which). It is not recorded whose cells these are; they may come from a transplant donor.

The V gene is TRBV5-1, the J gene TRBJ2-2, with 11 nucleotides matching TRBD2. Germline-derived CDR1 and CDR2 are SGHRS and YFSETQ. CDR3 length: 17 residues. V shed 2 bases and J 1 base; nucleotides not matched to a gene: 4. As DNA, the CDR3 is TGCGCCAGCAGCTTTGGCCTAGCGGGAGGGAACACCGGGGAGCTGTTTTTT. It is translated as CASSFGLAGGNTGELFF.

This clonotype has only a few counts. For the CDR3, the DNA is TGTGCCAGCAGACCGACAGCGAACACCGGGGAGCTGTTTTTT. It yields the protein CASRPTANTGELFF. V gene TRBV3-1 combines with J gene TRBJ2-2, with a weak D call TRBD1 (5 bases). V was pared by 6 bases and J by 0 bases, with 8 bases between. The germline V gene encodes CDR1 LGHDT and CDR2 YNNKEL (reference sequence). The CDR3 has 14 residues.

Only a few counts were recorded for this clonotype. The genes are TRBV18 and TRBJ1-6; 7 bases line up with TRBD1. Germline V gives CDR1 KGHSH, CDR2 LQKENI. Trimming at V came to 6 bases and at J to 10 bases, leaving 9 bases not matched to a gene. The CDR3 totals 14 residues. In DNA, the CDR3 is TGTGCCAGCTCGCCGGGACAGAAGGGCTCACCCCTCCACTTT. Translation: CASSPGQKGSPLHF.

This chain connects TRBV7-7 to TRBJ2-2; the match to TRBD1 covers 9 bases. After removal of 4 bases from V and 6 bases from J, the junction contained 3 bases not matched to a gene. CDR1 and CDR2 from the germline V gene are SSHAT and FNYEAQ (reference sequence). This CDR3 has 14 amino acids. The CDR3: CASSSWTGAGELFF. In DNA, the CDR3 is TGTGCCAGCAGCTCATGGACAGGGGCCGGGGAGCTGTTTTTT.

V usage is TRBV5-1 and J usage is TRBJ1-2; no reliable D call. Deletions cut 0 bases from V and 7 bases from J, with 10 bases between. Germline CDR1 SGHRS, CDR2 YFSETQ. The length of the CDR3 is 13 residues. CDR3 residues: CASSLEGNRGYTF. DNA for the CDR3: TGCGCCAGCAGCTTGGAAGGTAATCGTGGCTACACCTTC.

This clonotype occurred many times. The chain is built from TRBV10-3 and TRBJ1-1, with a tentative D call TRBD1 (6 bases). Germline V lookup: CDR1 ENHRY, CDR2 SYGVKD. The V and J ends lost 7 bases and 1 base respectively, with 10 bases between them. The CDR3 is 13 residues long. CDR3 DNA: TGTGCCATCACCCAGACAGGGAACACTGAAGCTTTCTTT. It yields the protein CAITQTGNTEAFF.

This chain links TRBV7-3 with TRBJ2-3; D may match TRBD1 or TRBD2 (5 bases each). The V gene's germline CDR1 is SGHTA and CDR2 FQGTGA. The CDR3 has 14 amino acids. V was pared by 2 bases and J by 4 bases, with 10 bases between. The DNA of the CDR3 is TGTGCCAGCAGCTTAGGGGCGAGGGCAGATACGCAGTATTTT. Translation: CASSLGARADTQYF.

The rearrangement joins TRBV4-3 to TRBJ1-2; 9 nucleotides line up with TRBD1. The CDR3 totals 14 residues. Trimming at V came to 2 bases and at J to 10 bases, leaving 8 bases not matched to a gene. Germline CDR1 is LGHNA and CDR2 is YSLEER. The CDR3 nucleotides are TGCGCCAGCAGCCAAAACCGGGACAGGGATTCCTACACCTTC. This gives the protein CASSQNRDRDSYTF.